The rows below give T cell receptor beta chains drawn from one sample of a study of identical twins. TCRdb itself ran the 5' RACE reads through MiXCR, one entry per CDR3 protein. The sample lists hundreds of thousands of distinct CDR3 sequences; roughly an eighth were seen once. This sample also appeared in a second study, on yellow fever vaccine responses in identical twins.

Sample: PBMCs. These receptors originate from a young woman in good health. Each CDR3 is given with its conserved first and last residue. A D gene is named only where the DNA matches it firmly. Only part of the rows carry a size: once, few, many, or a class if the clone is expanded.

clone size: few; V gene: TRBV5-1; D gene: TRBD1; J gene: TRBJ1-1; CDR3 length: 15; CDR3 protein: CASSEWRTGGTEAFF; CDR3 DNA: TGCGCCAGCAGCGAGTGGCGGACAGGGGGAACTGAAGCTTTCTTT
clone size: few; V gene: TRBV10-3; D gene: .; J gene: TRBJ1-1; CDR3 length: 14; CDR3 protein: CAISVSKMNTEAFF; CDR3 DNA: TGTGCCATCAGCGTTAGCAAGATGAACACTGAAGCTTTCTTT
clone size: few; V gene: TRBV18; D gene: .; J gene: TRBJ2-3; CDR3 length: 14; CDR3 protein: CASSPPSFADTQYF; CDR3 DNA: TGTGCCAGCTCACCACCTTCGTTCGCAGATACGCAGTATTTT
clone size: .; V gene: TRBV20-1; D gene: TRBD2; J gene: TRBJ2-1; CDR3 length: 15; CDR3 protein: CSARRREGRYNEQFF; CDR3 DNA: TGCAGTGCTAGGCGGCGGGAGGGAAGGTACAATGAGCAGTTCTTC
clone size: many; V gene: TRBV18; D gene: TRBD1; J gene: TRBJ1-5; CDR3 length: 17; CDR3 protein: CASSPSRDRGRGQPQHF; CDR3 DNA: TGTGCCAGCTCACCAAGTCGGGACAGGGGCCGCGGTCAGCCCCAGCATTTT
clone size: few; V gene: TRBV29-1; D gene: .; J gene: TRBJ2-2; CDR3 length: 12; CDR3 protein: CSVDLSAGELFF; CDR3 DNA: TGCAGCGTTGACCTTAGTGCCGGGGAGCTGTTTTTT
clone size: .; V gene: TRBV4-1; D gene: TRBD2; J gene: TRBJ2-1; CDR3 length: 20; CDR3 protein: CASSQNTGTSFLQSYNEQFF; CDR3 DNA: TGCGCCAGCAGCCAGAACACCGGGACTAGTTTCCTCCAAAGCTACAATGAGCAGTTCTTC
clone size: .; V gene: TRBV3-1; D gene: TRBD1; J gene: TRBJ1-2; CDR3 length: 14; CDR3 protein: CASSPDRTGNGYTF; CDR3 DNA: TGTGCCAGCAGCCCGGACAGGACAGGGAACGGCTACACCTTC
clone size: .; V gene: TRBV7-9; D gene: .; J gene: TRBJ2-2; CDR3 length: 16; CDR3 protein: CASSLLGPSITGELFF; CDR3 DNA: TGTGCCAGCAGCTTACTGGGTCCCTCGATCACCGGGGAGCTGTTTTTT
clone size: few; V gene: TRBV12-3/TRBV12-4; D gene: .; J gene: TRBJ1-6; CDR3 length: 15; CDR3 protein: CASSLVGGEGSPLHF; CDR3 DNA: TGTGCCAGCAGTTTAGTTGGAGGGGAAGGTTCACCCCTCCACTTT
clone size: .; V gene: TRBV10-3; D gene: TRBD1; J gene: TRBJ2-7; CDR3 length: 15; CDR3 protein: CAISESGTGVDEQYF; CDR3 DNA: TGTGCCATCAGTGAGTCGGGGACAGGGGTCGACGAGCAGTACTTC
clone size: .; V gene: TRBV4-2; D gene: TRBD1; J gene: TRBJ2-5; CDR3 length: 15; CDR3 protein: CASSQIGQGGETQYF; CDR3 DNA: TGTGCCAGCAGCCAAATAGGACAGGGTGGGGAGACCCAGTACTTC
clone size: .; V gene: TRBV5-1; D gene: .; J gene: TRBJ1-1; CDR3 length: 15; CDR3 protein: CASRRGGQTNTEAFF; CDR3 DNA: TGCGCCAGCAGAAGGGGCGGACAGACCAACACTGAAGCTTTCTTT
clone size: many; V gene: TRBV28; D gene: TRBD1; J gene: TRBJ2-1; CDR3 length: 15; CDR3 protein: CASRPKGQGYNEQFF; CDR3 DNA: TGTGCCAGCAGACCAAAGGGACAGGGGTACAATGAGCAGTTCTTC
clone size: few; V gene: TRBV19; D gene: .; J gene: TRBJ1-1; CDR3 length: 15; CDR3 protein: CASSIMFWGPTEAFF; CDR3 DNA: TGTGCCAGTAGTATAATGTTCTGGGGTCCCACTGAAGCTTTCTTT
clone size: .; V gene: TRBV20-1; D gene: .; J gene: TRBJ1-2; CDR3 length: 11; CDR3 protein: CSAATHEGYTF; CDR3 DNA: TGCAGTGCGGCCACGCATGAAGGCTACACCTTC
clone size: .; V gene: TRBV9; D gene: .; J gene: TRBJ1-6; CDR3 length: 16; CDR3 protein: CASSVRSSSYNSPLHF; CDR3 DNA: TGTGCCAGCAGCGTAAGAAGCAGCTCCTATAATTCACCCCTCCACTTT